What follows is one T cell receptor beta chain and its context. TCRdb's copy holds only in-frame clones and misses some; the assay was immunoSEQ multiplex PCR. The table includes under 450,000 clones, 90% detected once. The data originate from a study of control samples from healthy donors and cancer patients. Trimming removed 1 base from V and 3 bases from J, with 16 bases in between. The CDR3 contains 17 residues. Germline V gene sequence: CDR1 SGHNT, CDR2 YYREEE (reference sequence). The sequence was obtained from a man between 35 and 55 years old with head and neck cancer. V and J are TRBV5-4 and TRBJ1-4, with D possibly being TRBD1 (6 bases). Sequences were obtained from PBMCs. This chain's CDR3 is CASSLSGRGSANEKLFF. The CDR3 bases are TGTGCCAGCAGCTTGTCCGGGAGGGGGAGTGCTAATGAAAAACTGTTTTTT.